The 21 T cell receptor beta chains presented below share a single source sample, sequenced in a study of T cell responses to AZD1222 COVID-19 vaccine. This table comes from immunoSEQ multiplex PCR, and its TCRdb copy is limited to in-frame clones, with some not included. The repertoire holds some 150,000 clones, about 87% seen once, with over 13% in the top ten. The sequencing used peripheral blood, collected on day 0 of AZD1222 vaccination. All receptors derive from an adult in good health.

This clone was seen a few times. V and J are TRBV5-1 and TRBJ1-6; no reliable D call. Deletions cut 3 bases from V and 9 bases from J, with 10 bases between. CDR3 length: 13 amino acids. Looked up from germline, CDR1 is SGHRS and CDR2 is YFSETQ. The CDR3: CASSSGSGSPLHF. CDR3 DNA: TGCGCCAGCAGCTCGGGATCCGGTTCACCCCTCCACTTT.

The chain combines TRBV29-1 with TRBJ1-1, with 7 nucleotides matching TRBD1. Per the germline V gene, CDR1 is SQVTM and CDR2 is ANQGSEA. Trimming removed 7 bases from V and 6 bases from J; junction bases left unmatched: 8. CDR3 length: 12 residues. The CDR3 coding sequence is TGCAGCGGGGACAGACCCCCGGCTGAAGCTTTCTTT. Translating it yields CSGDRPPAEAFF.

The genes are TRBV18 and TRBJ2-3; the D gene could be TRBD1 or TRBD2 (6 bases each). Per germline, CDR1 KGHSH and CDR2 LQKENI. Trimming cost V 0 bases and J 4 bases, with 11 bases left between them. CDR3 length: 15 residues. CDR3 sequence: CASSPPGGRADTQYF. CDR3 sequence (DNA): TGTGCCAGCTCACCACCGGGGGGCCGGGCAGATACGCAGTATTTT.

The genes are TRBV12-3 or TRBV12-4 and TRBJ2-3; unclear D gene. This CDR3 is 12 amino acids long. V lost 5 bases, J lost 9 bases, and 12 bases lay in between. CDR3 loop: CASSNPGSTQYF. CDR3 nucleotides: TGTGCCAGCAGTAACCCGGGTAGCACGCAGTATTTT.

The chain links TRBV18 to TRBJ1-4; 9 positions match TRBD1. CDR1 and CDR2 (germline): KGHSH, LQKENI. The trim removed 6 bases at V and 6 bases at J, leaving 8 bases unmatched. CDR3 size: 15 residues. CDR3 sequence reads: CASSPTTGGYEKLFF. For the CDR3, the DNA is TGTGCCAGCTCCCCTACGACAGGGGGGTATGAAAAACTGTTTTTT.

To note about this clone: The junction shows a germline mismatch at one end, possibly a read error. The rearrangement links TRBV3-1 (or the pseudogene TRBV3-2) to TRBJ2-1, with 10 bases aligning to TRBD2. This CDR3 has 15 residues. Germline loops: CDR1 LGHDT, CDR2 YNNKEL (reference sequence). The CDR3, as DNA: TGTGCCAGCACCCAAGGGATAGCGGGAGGCAATGAGCAGTTCTTC. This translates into CASTQGIAGGNEQFF.

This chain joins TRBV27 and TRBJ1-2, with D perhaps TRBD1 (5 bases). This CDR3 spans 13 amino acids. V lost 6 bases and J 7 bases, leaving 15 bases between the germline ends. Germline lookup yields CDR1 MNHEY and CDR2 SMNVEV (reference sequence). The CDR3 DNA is TGTGCCAGCAGATCACAGGTCGCGGGTGGCTACACCTTC. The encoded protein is CASRSQVAGGYTF.

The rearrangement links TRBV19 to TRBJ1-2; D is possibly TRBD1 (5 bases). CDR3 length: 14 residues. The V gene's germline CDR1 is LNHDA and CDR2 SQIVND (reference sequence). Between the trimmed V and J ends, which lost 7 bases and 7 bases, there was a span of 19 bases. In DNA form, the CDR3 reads TGTGCCAGTACCCTGCCGGGGCACTATGGTGGCTACACCTTC. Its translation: CASTLPGHYGGYTF.

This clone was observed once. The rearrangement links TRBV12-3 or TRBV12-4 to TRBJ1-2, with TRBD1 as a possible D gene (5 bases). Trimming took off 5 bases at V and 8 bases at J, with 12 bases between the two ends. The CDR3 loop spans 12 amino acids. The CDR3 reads CASSTRARGYTF. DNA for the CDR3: TGTGCCAGCAGTACCAGGGCCCGAGGCTACACCTTC.

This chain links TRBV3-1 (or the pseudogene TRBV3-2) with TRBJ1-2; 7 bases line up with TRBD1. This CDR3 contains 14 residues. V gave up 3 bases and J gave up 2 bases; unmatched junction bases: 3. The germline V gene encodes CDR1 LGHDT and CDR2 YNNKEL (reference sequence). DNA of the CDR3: TGTGCCAGCAGCCAGGCAGGGGGAAACTATGGCTACACCTTC. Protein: CASSQAGGNYGYTF.

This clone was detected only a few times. The CDR3 coding sequence is TGTGCCAGCAGTCAGTCCTCAGGGACTGAAGCTTTCTTT. Amino acid sequence: CASSQSSGTEAFF. This chain connects TRBV6-2 or TRBV6-3 to TRBJ1-1, with D tentatively TRBD1 (5 bases). The V end lost 5 bases, the J end lost 5 bases, and 12 bases lay between the germline ends. The length of the CDR3 is 13 residues. Looked up from germline, CDR1 is MNHEY and CDR2 is SVGEGT.

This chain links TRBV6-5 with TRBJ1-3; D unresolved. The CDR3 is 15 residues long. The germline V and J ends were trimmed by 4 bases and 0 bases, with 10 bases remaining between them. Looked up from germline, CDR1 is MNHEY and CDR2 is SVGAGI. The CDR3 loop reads CASSSSTASGNTIYF. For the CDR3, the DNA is TGTGCCAGCAGTTCTTCAACAGCCTCTGGAAACACCATATATTTT.

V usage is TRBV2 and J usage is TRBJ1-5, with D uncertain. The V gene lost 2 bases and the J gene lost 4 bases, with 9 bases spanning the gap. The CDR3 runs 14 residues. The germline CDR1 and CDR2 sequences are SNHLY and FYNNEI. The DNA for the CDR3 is TGTGCCAGCAGTGAAAGGTCGGGGAATCAGCCCCAGCATTTT. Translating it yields CASSERSGNQPQHF.

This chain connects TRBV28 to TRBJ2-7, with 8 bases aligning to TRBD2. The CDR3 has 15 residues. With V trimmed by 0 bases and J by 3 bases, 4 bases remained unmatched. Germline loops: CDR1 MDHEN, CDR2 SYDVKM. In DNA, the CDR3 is TGTGCCAGCAGTTTATGGTCCGGGGGGGACTACGAGCAGTACTTC. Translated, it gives CASSLWSGGDYEQYF.

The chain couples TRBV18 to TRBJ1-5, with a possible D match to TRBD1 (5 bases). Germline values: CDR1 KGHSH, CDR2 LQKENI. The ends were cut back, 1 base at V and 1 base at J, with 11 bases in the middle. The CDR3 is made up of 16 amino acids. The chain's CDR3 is CASSPLPGLSNQPQHF. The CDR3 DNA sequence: TGTGCCAGCTCACCACTGCCGGGACTGAGCAATCAGCCCCAGCATTTT.

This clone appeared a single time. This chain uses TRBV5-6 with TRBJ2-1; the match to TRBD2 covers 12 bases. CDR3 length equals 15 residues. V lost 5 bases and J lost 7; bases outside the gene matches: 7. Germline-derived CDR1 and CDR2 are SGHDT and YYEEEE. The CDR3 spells CASSPTSGGMNEQFF. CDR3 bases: TGTGCCAGCAGTCCGACTAGCGGGGGTATGAATGAGCAGTTCTTC. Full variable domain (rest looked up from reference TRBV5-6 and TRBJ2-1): DAGVTQSPTHLIKTRGQQVTLRCSPKSGHDTVSWYQQALGQGPQFIFQYYEEEERQRGNFPDRFSGHQFPNYSSELNVNALLLGDSALYLCASSPTSGGMNEQFFGPGTRLTVL.

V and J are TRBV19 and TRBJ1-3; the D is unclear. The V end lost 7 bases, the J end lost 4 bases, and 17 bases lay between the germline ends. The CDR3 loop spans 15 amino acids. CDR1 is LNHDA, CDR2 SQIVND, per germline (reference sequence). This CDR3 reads CASINPGTNGNTIYF. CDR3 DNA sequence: TGTGCCAGTATTAACCCAGGAACGAACGGAAACACCATATATTTT.

CDR3 coding DNA: TGCGCCAGCAGCCAAGCCGGGACAGACTACAATGAGCAGTTCTTC. Protein: CASSQAGTDYNEQFF. The chain couples TRBV4-1 to TRBJ2-1; 7 nucleotides line up with TRBD1. J gave up 3 bases and V 1 base, and 3 bases lay outside the gene matches. The CDR3 loop spans 15 amino acids. Germline CDR1 reads MGHRA; CDR2 reads YSYEKL.

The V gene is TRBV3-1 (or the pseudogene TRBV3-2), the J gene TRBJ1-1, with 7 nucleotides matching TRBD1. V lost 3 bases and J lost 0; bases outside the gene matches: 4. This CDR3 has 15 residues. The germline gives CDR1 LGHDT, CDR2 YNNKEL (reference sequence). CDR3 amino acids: CASSQHRGMNTEAFF. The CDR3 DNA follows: TGTGCCAGCAGCCAGCACAGGGGAATGAACACTGAAGCTTTCTTT.

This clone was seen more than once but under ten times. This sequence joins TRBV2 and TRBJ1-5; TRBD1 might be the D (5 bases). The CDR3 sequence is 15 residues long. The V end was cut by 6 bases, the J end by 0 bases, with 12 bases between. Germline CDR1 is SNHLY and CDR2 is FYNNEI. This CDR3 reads CASRDGTASNQPQHF. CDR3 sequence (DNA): TGTGCCAGCAGGGACGGGACGGCTAGCAATCAGCCCCAGCATTTT.

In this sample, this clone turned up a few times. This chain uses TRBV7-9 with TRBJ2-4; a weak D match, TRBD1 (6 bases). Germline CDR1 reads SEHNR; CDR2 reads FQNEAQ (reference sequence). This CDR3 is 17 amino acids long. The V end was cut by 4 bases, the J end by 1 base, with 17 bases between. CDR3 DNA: TGTGCCAGCAGCTCCTCACAGGGATCTTTGGCCAAAAACATTCAGTACTTC. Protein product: CASSSSQGSLAKNIQYF.